The T cell receptor beta chain under discussion was sequenced for a study of shared clonotypes between healthy human individuals. Study-wide points: Memory subsets generally showed smaller estimated richness than naive subsets did.

Naive CD45RA+ and memory CD45RA-negative subsets were split from CD4+ cells. Sequencing was performed with immunoSEQ multiplex PCR; in TCRdb, only in-frame clones are kept and a portion is missing. The profile shows 2 million to 3 million clones, approximately 93% of them singletons. J gave up 0 bases and V 6 bases, and 4 bases lay outside the gene matches. Germline V gene data show CDR1 as MNHNY and CDR2 as SVGAGI (reference sequence). The CDR3 extends over 14 amino acids. A word on this clone: No antigen is known for it.

What was sequenced was naive CD4+ T cells from PBMCs. Subset meaning: CD45RA+ positively selected. This clonotype was sampled from a man between 18 and 35 years old in good health. Some clones in this sample may be carry-over from other donors' samples. The chain links TRBV6-6 to TRBJ2-7; TRBD2 matches at 8 bases. CDR3: CASSVAGSSYEQYF. The CDR3 region has the DNA TGTGCCAGCAGCGTAGCGGGAAGCTCCTACGAGCAGTACTTC.